The 11 T cell receptor beta chains presented below share a single source sample, sequenced in a study of T cell changes during pregnancy in multiple sclerosis. Sequencing was performed with immunoSEQ multiplex PCR; in TCRdb, only in-frame clones are kept and a portion is missing. The table includes 70,000 to 95,000 clones, more than 90% detected once. Sequenced material: peripheral blood, taken in the second trimester of pregnancy. These receptors were obtained from a female donor in good health, enrolled as a control in a pregnancy study.

This clone was detected a few times. The chain recombines TRBV7-2 with TRBJ2-1; no definite D call. CDR1 and CDR2 (germline): SGHTA, FQGNSA. The CDR3 spans 12 residues. The ends were cut back, 8 bases at V and 0 bases at J, with 5 bases in the middle. This CDR3 is CASSLSYNEQFF. DNA of the CDR3: TGTGCCAGCTCCCTCTCCTACAATGAGCAGTTCTTC.

This rearrangement joins TRBV29-1 to TRBJ2-7; D remains ambiguous. This CDR3 contains 13 residues. Trimming stripped 0 bases from V and 2 bases from J, with 8 bases between. Germline CDR1 reads SQVTM; CDR2 reads ANQGSEA. The CDR3 DNA reads as TGCAGCGTTGAAGATAACTTAACCTACGAGCAGTACTTC. It translates to CSVEDNLTYEQYF.

The chain recombines TRBV4-2 with TRBJ1-1; D is unresolved. CDR3 length equals 10 residues. Germline-derived CDR1 and CDR2 are LGHNA and YNFKEQ. The germline V and J ends were trimmed by 7 bases and 10 bases, with 10 bases remaining between them. CDR3 loop: CASMGVGAFF. In DNA form, the CDR3 reads TGTGCCAGCATGGGCGTTGGAGCTTTCTTT.

The V and J genes are TRBV7-8 and TRBJ2-5; D might be TRBD2 (7 bases). Germline assignment: CDR1 SGHVS and CDR2 FQNEAQ. V was trimmed by 2 bases and J by 7 bases, leaving 14 bases between them. This CDR3 is built from 14 residues. The CDR3 nucleotides are TGTGCCAGCAGCTTATACGGGGGGCTGGGGACCCAGTACTTC. The encoded protein is CASSLYGGLGTQYF.

The chain combines TRBV7-2 with TRBJ2-7; tentatively, D is TRBD2 (6 bases). The germline V and J ends were trimmed by 3 bases and 0 bases, with 12 bases remaining between them. The CDR3 consists of 15 residues. CDR1 and CDR2 from the germline V gene are SGHTA and FQGNSA. This chain's CDR3 is CASSFGGTGSYEQYF. The CDR3 DNA reads as TGTGCCAGCAGCTTTGGGGGGACGGGCTCCTACGAGCAGTACTTC.

Here the CDR3 reads CASSQGREGLAGGRETQYF. CDR3 DNA sequence: TGCGCCAGCAGCCAAGGCCGCGAGGGACTAGCGGGGGGTAGGGAGACCCAGTACTTC. The chain recombines TRBV4-1 with TRBJ2-5; 15 positions agree with TRBD2. CDR3 length equals 19 residues. CDR1 is MGHRA and CDR2 is YSYEKL in the germline V gene. Trimming removed 1 base from V and 5 bases from J; junction bases left unmatched: 11.

The chain employs TRBV4-1 and TRBJ2-1; D call uncertain. Trimming took off 1 base at V and 6 bases at J, with 10 bases between the two ends. This CDR3 region has 14 residues. Germline CDR1 and CDR2: MGHRA and YSYEKL. Here the CDR3 reads CASSQVASRNEQFF. The CDR3 nucleotides read TGCGCCAGCAGCCAAGTAGCAAGCCGCAATGAGCAGTTCTTC.

This clone was found once. The chain couples TRBV6-1 to TRBJ1-2; D possibly corresponds to TRBD1 (6 bases). The V end lost 10 bases, the J end lost 4 bases, and 19 bases lay between the germline ends. The CDR3 has 14 residues. Germline CDR1 and CDR2: MNHNS and SASEGT. DNA for the CDR3: TGTGCCACCAAGGACAGTAGGTTCGGCTATGGCTACACCTTC. This sequence encodes CATKDSRFGYGYTF.

The chain joins TRBV5-4 to TRBJ1-2, with no clear D. The CDR3 has 13 amino acids. Germline V gene lookup returns CDR1 SGHNT and CDR2 YYREEE (reference sequence). Trimming took 4 bases from V and 0 from J, leaving 7 bases between them. The CDR3 loop is CASSQDTNYGYTF. CDR3 nucleotides: TGTGCCAGCAGCCAAGACACTAACTATGGCTACACCTTC.

This chain links TRBV15 with TRBJ1-1; D unresolved. Germline V CDR1 and CDR2: LNHNV, YYDKDF (reference sequence). Trimming removed 0 bases at V and 7 bases at J, with 12 bases between. The CDR3 has 14 residues. In DNA, the CDR3 is TGTGCCACCAGCAGAGATAGACGTGCAGGTGAAGCTTTCTTT. It specifies CATSRDRRAGEAFF.

V usage is TRBV2 and J usage is TRBJ2-7, with 10 nucleotides matching TRBD2. Germline V lookup: CDR1 SNHLY, CDR2 FYNNEI. The CDR3 totals 13 residues. With 4 bases clipped from V and 7 bases from J, the junction kept 4 bases outside the gene matches. CDR3 loop: CASSVVAGGEQYF. Written as DNA, the CDR3 is TGTGCCAGCAGTGTAGTAGCGGGGGGAGAGCAGTACTTC.